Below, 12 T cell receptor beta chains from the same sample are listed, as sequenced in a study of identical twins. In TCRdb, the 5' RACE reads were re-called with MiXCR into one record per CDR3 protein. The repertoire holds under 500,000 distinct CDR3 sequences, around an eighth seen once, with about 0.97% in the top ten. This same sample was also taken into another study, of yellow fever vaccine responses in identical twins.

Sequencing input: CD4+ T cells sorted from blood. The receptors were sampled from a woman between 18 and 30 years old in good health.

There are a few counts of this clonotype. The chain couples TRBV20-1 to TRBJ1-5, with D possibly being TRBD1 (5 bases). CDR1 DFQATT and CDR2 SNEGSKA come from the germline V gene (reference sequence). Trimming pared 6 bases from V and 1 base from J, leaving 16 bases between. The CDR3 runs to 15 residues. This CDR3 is CSAGMGGMSNQPQHF. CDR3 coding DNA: TGCAGTGCGGGTATGGGGGGAATGAGCAATCAGCCCCAGCATTTT.

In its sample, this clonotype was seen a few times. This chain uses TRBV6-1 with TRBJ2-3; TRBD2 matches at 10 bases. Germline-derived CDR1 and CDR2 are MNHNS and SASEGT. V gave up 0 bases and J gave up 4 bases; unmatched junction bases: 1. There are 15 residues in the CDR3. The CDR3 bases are TGTGCCAGCAGTGAAGCGGGACTAGCGTCAGATACGCAGTATTTT. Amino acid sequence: CASSEAGLASDTQYF.

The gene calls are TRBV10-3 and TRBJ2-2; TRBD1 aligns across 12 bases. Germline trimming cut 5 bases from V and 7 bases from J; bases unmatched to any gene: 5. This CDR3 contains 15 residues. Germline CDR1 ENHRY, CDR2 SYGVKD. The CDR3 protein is CAISPGQGASGELFF. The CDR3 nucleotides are TGTGCCATCAGTCCGGGACAGGGGGCGAGCGGGGAGCTGTTTTTT.

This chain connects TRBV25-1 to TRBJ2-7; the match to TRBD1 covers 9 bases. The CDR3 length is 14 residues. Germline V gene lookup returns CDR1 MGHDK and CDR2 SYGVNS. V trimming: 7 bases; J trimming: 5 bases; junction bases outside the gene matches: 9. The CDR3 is CASTNSDRGNEQYF. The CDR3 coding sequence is TGTGCCAGCACCAACTCGGACAGGGGAAACGAGCAGTACTTC.

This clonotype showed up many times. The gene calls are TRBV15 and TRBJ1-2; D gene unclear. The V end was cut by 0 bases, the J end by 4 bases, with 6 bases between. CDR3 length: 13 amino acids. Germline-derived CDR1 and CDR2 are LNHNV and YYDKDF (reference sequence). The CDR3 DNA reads TGTGCCACCAGCAGAGATCTGCGCTATGGCTACACCTTC. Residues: CATSRDLRYGYTF.

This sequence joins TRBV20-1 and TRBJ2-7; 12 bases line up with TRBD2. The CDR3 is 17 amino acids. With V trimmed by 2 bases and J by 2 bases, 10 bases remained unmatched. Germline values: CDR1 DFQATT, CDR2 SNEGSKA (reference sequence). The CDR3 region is CSARPPGLAGRAYEQYF. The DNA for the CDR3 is TGCAGTGCTAGACCCCCTGGACTAGCGGGGCGTGCCTACGAGCAGTACTTC.

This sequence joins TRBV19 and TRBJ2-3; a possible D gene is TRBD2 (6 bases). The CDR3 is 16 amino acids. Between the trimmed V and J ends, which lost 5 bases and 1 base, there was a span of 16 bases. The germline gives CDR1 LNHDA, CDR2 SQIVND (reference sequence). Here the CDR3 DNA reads TGTGCCAGTAGTGCCCCTTGGAGGGTCGGCACAGATACGCAGTATTTT. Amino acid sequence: CASSAPWRVGTDTQYF.

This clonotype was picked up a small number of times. The DNA for the CDR3 is TGTGCCAGCAGTTCCGACAGGGATAGCAATCAGCCCCAGCATTTT. Amino acid sequence: CASSSDRDSNQPQHF. The V and J genes are TRBV28 and TRBJ1-5; 7 bases map to TRBD1. Germline V lookup: CDR1 MDHEN, CDR2 SYDVKM. This CDR3 comprises 15 residues. With V trimmed by 4 bases and J by 0 bases, 3 bases remained unmatched.

CDR3 region: CASSSQGFSQETQYF. DNA of the CDR3: TGTGCCAGCAGTTCACAGGGGTTCAGTCAAGAGACCCAGTACTTC. The rearrangement links TRBV7-9 to TRBJ2-5; 7 bases are shared with TRBD1. Germline values: CDR1 SEHNR, CDR2 FQNEAQ (reference sequence). The CDR3 covers 15 residues. After removal of 6 bases from V and 2 bases from J, the junction contained 9 bases not matched to a gene.

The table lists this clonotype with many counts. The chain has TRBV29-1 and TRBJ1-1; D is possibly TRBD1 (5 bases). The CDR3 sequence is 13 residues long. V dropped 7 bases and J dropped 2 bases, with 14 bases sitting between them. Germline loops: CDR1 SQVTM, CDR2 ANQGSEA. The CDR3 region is CSAGRGGNTEAFF. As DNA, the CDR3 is TGCAGCGCGGGACGTGGGGGAAACACTGAAGCTTTCTTT. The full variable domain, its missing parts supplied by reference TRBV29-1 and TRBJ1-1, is SAVISQKPSRDICQRGTSLTIQCQVDSQVTMMFWYRQQPGQSLTLIATANQGSEATYESGFVIDKFPISRPNLTFSTLTVSNMSPEDSSIYLCSAGRGGNTEAFFGQGTRLTVV.

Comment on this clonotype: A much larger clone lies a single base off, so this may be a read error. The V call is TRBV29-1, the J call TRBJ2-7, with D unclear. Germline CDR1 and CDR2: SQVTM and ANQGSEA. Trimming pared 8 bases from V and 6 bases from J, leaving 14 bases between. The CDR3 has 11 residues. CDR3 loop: CSFTEASEQYF. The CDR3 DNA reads TGCAGCTTTACAGAGGCCAGCGAGCAGTACTTC.

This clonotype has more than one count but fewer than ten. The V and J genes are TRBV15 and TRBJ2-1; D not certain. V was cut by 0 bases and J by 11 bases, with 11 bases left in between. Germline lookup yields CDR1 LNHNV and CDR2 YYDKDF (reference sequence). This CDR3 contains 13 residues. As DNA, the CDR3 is TGTGCCACCAGCAGAGATCTAGGCCCTCAGCAGTTCTTC. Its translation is CATSRDLGPQQFF.